This T cell receptor beta chain was sequenced for a study of blood T cell repertoires in COVID-19. Study information: PBMCs, B-cell-depleted T cells, or T cells were the source of the cDNA or gDNA that made up the material.

Per the original data handling: It was from reference gene primer amplification that nucleated cell counts were estimated. The data were produced by immunoSEQ multiplex PCR, yet TCRdb's version contains in-frame clones alone and is incomplete. D and trimming were read from the DNA, whereas the V and J calls and clone size are those reported in that table. The sample contains about 78,000 clones, nearly 90% of which appear only once. Unmatched junction bases numbered 6, after V lost 2 bases and J lost 4 bases. Germline V gene sequence: CDR1 LGHNT, CDR2 FRNRAP. The CDR3 extends over 15 amino acids. Sequenced material: peripheral blood. This chain uses TRBV12-5 with TRBJ2-7, with 9 bases aligning to TRBD2. This TCR was sampled from a woman older than 75 with active or convalescent COVID-19. CDR3 loop: CASGLSSGSWYEQYF. CDR3 coding DNA: TGTGCTAGTGGTTTGAGTAGCGGGAGTTGGTACGAGCAGTACTTC.